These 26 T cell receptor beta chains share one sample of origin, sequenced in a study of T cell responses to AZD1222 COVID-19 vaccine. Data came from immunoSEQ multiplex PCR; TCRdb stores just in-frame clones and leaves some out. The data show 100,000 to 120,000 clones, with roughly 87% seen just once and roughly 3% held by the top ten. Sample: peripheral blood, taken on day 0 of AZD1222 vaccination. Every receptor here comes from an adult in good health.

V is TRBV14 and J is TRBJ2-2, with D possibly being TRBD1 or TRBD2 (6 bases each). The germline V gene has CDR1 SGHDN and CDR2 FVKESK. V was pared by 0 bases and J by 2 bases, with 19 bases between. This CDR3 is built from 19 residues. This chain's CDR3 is CASSQDRRRGERNTGELFF. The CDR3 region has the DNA TGTGCCAGCAGCCAAGATAGGAGGAGGGGGGAGCGAAACACCGGGGAGCTGTTTTTT.

The CDR3 DNA is TGTGCCAGTAGCCATGGCCGGTCGGGTCAGCCCCAGCATTTT. Its protein product is CASSHGRSGQPQHF. V and J are TRBV19 and TRBJ1-5, with D hard to call. CDR1 is LNHDA and CDR2 is SQIVND in the germline V gene (reference sequence). The CDR3 has 14 amino acids. V lost 6 bases, J lost 6 bases, and 15 bases lay in between.

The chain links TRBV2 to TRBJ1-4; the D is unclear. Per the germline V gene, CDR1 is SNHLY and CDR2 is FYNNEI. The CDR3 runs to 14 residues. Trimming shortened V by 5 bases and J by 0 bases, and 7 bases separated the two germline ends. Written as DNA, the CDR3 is TGTGCCAGCAGTCGTCTTCCAACTAATGAAAAACTGTTTTTT. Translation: CASSRLPTNEKLFF.

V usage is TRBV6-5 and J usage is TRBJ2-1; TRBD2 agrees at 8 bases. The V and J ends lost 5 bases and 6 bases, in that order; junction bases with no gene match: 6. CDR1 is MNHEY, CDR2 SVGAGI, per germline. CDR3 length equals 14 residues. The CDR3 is CASSSGSVSNEQFF. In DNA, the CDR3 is TGTGCCAGCAGTAGCGGGAGCGTTAGCAATGAGCAGTTCTTC.

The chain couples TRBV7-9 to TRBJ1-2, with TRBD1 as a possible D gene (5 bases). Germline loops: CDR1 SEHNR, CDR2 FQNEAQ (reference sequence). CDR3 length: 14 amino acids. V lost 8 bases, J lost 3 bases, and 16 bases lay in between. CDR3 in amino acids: CASSWGGSDYGYTF. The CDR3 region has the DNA TGTGCCAGCTCCTGGGGGGGGAGCGACTATGGCTACACCTTC.

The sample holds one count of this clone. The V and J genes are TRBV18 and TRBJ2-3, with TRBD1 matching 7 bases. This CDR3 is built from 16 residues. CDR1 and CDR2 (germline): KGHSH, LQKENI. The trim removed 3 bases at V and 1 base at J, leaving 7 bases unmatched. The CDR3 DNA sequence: TGTGCCAGCTCACCCCGGGGACAGACCGGCACAGATACGCAGTATTTT. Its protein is CASSPRGQTGTDTQYF.

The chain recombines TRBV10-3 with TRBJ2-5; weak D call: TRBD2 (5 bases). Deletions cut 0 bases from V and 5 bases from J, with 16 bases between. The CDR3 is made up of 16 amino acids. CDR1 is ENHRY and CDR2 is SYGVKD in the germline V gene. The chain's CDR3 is CAISESRAVSRETQYF. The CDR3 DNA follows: TGTGCCATCAGTGAGTCGAGGGCGGTATCGCGGGAGACCCAGTACTTC.

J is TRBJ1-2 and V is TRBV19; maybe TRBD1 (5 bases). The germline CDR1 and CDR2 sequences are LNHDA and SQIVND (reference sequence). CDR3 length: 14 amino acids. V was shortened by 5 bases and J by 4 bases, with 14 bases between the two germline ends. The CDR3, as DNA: TGTGCCAGTAGTTCGGGACCGTATCTCTATGGCTACACCTTC. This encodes CASSSGPYLYGYTF.

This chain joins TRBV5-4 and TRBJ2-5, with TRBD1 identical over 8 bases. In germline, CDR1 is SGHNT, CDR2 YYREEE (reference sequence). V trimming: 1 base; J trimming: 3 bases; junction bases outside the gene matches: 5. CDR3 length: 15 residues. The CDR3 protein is CASSLTGQAEETQYF. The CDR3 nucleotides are TGTGCCAGCAGCTTGACGGGACAGGCCGAAGAGACCCAGTACTTC.

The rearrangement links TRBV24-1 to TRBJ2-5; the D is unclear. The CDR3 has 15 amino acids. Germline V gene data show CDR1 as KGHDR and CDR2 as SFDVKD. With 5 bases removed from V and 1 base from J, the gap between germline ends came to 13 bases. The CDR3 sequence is CATSGGTAPQETQYF. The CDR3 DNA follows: TGTGCCACCAGTGGTGGTACGGCTCCCCAAGAGACCCAGTACTTC.

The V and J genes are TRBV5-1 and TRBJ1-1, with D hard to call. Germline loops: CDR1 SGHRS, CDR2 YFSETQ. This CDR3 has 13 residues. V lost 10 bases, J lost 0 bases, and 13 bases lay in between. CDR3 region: CASATAVNTEAFF. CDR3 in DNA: TGCGCCTCGGCAACCGCGGTGAACACTGAAGCTTTCTTT.

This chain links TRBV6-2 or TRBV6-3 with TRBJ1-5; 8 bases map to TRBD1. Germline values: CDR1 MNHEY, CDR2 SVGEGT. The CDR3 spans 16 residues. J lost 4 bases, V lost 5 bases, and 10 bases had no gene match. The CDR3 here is CASSDTGGRRNQPQHF. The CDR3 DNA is TGTGCCAGCAGTGACACAGGGGGACGGCGAAATCAGCCCCAGCATTTT.

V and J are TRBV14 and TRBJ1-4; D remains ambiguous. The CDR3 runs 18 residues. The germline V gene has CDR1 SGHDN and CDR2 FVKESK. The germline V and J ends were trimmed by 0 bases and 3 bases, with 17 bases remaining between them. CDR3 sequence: CASSQDRVTRSSNEKLFF. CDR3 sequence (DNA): TGTGCCAGCAGCCAAGATCGGGTAACGAGGTCCTCTAATGAAAAACTGTTTTTT.

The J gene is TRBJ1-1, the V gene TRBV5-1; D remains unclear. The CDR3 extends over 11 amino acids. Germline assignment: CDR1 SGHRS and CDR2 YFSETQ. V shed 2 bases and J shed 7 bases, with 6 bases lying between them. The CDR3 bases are TGCGCCAGCAGCTTTCCTGGTGAAGCTTTCTTT. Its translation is CASSFPGEAFF.

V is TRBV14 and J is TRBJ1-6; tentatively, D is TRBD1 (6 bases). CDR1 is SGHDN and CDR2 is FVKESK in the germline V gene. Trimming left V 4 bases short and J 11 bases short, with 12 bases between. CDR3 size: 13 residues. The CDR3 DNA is TGTGCCAGCAGCCTACCAGGGGTTCCACCCCTCCACTTT. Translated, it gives CASSLPGVPPLHF.

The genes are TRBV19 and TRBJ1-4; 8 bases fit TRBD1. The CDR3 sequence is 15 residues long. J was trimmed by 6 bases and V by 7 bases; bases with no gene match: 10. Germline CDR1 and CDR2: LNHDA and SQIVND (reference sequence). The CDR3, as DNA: TGTGCCAGTATGGACAGGGCCCGGCCGTATGAAAAACTGTTTTTT. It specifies CASMDRARPYEKLFF.

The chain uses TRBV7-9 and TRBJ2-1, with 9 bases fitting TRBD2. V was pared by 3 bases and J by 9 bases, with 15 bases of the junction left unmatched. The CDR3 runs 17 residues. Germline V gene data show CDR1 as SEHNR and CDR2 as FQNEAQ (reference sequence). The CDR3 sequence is CASSLARGASGEAEQFF. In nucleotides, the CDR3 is TGTGCCAGCAGCTTGGCCCGGGGAGCTAGCGGGGAGGCTGAGCAGTTCTTC.

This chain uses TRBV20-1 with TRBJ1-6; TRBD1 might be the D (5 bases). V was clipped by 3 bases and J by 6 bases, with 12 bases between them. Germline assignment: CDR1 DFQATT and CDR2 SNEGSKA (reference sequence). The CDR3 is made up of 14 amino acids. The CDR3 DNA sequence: TGCAGTGCTAGTAGGCAGGGTGGTAATTCACCCCTCCACTTT. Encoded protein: CSASRQGGNSPLHF.

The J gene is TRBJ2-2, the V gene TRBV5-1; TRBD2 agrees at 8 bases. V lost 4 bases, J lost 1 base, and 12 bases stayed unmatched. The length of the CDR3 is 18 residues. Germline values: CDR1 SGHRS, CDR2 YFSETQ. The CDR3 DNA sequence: TGCGCCAGCAGCCTTCAGCCGGGGGGGCCCCTGAACACCGGGGAGCTGTTTTTT. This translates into CASSLQPGGPLNTGELFF.

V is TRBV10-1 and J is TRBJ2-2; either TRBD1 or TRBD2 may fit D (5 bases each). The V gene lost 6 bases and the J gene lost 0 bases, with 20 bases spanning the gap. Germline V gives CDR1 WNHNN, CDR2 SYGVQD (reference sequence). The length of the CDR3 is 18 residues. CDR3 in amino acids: CASSGTLGTGPNTGELFF. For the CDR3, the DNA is TGCGCCAGCAGCGGAACACTAGGGACCGGGCCGAACACCGGGGAGCTGTTTTTT.

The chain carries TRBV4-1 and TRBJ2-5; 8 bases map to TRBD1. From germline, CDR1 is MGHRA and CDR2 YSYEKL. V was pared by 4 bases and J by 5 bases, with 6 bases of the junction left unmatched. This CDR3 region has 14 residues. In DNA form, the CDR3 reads TGCGCCAGCAGCCTTCGGACAGGGAGGGAGACCCAGTACTTC. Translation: CASSLRTGRETQYF.

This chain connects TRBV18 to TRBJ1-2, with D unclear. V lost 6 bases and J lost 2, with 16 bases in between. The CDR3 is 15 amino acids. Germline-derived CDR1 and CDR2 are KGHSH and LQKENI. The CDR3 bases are TGTGCCAGCTCTCCCCGTGAGAGCACAAACTATGGCTACACCTTC. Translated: CASSPRESTNYGYTF. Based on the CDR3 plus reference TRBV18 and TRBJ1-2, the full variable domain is NAGVMQNPRHLVRRRGQEARLRCSPMKGHSHVYWYRQLPEEGLKFMVYLQKENIIDESGMPKERFSAEFPKEGPSILRIQQVVRGDSAAYFCASSPRESTNYGYTFGSGTRLTVV.

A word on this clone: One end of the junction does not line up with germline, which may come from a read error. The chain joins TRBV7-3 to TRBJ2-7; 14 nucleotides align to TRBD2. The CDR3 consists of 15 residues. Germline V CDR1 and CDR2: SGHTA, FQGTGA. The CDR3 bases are TGTGCCAGCAGCTCGAGTCCGGGACTAGCGGGAGTTGGTGGCTTC. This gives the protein CASSSSPGLAGVGGF. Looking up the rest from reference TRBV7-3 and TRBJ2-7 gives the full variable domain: GAGVSQTPSNKVTEKGKYVELRCDPISGHTALYWYRQSLGQGPEFLIYFQGTGAADDSGLPNDRFFAVRPEGSVSTLKIQRTERGDSAVYLCASSSSPGLAGVGGFGPGTRLTVT.

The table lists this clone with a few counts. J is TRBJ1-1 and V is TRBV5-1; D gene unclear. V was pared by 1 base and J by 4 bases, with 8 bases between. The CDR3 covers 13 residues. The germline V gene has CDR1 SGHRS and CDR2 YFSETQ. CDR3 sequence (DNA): TGCGCCAGCAGCTTGAGTACCAGCACTGAAGCTTTCTTT. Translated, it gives CASSLSTSTEAFF.

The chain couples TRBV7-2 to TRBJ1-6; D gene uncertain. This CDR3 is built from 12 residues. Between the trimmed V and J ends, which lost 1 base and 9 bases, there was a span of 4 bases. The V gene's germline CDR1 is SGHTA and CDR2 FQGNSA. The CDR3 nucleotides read TGTGCCAGCAGCTTAGTGAGTTCACCCCTCCACTTT. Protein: CASSLVSSPLHF.

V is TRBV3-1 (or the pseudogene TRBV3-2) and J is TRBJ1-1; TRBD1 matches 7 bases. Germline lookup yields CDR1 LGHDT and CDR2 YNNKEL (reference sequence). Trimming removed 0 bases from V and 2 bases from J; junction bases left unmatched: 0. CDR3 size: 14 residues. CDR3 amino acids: CASSQEGGNTEAFF. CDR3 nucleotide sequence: TGTGCCAGCAGCCAAGAAGGGGGCAACACTGAAGCTTTCTTT.